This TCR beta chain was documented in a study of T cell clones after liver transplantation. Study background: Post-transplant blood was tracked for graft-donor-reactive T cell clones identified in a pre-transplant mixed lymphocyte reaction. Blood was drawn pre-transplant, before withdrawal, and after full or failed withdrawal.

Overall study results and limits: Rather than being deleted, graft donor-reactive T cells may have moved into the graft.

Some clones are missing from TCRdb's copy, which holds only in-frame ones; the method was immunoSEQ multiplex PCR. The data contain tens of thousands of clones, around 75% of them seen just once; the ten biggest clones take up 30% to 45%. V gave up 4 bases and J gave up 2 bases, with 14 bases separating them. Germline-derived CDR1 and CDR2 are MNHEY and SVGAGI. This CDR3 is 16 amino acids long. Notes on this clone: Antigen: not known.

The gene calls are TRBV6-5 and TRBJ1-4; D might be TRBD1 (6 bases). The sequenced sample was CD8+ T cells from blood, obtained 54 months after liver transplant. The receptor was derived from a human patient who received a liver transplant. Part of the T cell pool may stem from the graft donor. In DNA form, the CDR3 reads TGTGCCAGCAGTTCCTCAGGGGAAGGGACTAATGAAAAACTGTTTTTT. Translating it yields CASSSSGEGTNEKLFF.